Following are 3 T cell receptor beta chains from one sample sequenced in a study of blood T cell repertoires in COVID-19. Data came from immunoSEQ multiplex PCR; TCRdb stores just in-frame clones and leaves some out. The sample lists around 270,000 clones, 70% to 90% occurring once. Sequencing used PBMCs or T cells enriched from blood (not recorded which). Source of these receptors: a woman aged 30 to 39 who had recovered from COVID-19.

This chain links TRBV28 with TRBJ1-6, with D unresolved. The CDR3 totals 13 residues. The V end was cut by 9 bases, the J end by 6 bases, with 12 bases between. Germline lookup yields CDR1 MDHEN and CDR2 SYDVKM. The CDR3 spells CASLGLVNSPLHF. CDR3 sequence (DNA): TGTGCCAGTCTCGGACTAGTTAATTCACCCCTCCACTTT.

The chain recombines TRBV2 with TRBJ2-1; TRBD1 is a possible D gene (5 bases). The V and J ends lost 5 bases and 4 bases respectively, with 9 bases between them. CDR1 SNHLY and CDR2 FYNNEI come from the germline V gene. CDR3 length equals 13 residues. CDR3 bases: TGTGCCAGCAGTCGACAGCTATACAATGAGCAGTTCTTC. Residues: CASSRQLYNEQFF. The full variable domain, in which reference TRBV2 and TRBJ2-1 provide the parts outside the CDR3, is EPEVTQTPSHQVTQMGQEVILRCVPISNHLYFYWYRQILGQKVEFLVSFYNNEISEKSEIFDDQFSVERPDGSNFTLKIRSTKLEDSAMYFCASSRQLYNEQFFGPGTRLTVL.

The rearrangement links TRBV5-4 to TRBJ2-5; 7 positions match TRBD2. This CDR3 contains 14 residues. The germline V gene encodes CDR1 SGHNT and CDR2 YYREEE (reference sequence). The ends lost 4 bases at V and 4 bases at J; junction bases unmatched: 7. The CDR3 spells CASSARGGPETQYF. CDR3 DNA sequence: TGTGCCAGCAGCGCTCGCGGGGGACCAGAGACCCAGTACTTC.